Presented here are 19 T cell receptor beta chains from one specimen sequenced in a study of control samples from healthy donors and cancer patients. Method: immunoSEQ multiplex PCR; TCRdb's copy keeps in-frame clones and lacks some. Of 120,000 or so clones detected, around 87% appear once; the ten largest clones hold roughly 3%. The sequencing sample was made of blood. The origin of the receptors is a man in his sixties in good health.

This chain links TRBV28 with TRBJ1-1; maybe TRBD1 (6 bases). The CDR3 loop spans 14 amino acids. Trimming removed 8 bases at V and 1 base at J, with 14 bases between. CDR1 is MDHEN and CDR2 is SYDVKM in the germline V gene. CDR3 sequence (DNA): TGTGCCAGCTTAGGGGGGGCCACGAACACTGAAGCTTTCTTT. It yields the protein CASLGGATNTEAFF.

CDR3: CASSWPSTDTQYF. The CDR3 DNA reads TGCGCCAGCAGCTGGCCTAGCACAGATACGCAGTATTTT. The rearrangement joins TRBV5-1 to TRBJ2-3, with D hard to call. This CDR3 has 13 residues. Trimming took off 3 bases at V and 0 bases at J, with 5 bases between the two ends. The germline V gene has CDR1 SGHRS and CDR2 YFSETQ.

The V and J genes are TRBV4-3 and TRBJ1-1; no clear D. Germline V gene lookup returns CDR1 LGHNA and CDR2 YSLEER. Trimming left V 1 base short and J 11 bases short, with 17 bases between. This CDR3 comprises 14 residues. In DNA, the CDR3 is TGCGCCAGCAGCCAAGGGTACGGCAACATGAGGGCTTTCTTT. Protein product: CASSQGYGNMRAFF.

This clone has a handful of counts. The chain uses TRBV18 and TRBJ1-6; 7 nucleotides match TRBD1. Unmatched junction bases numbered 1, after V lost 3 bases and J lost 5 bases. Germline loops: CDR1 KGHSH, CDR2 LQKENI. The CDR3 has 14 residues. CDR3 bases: TGTGCCAGCTCACCCGGGACAGATAATTCACCCCTCCACTTT. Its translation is CASSPGTDNSPLHF.

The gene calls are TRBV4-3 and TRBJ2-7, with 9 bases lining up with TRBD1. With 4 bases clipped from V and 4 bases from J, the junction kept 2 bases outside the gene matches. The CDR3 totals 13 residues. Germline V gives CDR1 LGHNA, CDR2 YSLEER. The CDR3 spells CASSLGQGYEQYF. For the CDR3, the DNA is TGCGCCAGCAGCCTGGGACAGGGTTACGAGCAGTACTTC.

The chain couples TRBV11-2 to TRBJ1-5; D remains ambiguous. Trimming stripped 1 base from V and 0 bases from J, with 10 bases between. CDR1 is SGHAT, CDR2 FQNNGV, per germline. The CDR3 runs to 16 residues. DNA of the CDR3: TGTGCCAGCAGCTTAGCTGGCGGAGATAGCAATCAGCCCCAGCATTTT. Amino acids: CASSLAGGDSNQPQHF.

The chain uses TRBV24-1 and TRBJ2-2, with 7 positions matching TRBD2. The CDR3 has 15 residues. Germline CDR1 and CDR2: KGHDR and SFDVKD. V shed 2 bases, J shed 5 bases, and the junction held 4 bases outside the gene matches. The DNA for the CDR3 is TGTGCCACCAGTGATTGGGACTATAAAACCGGGGAGCTGTTTTTT. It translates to CATSDWDYKTGELFF.

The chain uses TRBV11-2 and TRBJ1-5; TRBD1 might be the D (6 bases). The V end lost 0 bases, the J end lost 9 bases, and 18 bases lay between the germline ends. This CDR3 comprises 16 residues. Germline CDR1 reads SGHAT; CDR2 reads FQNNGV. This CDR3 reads CASSLDRGALGWPQHF. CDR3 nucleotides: TGTGCCAGCAGCTTAGATCGGGGGGCTTTGGGTTGGCCCCAGCATTTT. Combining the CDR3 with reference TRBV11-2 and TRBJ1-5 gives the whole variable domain EAGVAQSPRYKIIEKRQSVAFWCNPISGHATLYWYQQILGQGPKLLIQFQNNGVVDDSQLPKDRFSAERLKGVDSTLKIQPAKLEDSAVYLCASSLDRGALGWPQHFGDGTRLSIL.

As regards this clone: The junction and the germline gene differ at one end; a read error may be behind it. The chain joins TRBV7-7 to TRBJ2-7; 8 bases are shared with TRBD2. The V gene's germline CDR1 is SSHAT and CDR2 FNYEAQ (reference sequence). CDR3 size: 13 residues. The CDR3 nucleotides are TGTGCTAGCAGCCGGGGGGGCGGAGACGAGCAGTACTTC. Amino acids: CASSRGGGDEQYF.

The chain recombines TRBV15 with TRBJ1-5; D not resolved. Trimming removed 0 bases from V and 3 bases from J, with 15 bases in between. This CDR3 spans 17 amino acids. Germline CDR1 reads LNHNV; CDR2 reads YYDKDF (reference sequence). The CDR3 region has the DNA TGTGCCACCAGCAGAGATCTGACGGACGCCCTCAATCAGCCCCAGCATTTT. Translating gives CATSRDLTDALNQPQHF.

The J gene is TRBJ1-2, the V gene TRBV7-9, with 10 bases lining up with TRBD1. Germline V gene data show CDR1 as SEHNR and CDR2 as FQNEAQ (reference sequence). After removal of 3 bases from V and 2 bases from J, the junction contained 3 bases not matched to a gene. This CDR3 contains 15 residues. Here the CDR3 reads CASSFGTGVNYGYTF. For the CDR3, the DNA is TGTGCCAGCAGCTTCGGGACAGGGGTAAACTATGGCTACACCTTC.

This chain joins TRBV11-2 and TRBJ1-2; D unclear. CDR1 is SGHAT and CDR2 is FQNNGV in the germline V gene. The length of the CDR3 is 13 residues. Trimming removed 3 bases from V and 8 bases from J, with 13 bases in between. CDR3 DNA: TGTGCCAGCAGCTTCAAAAATACTGCAGGCTACACCTTC. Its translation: CASSFKNTAGYTF.

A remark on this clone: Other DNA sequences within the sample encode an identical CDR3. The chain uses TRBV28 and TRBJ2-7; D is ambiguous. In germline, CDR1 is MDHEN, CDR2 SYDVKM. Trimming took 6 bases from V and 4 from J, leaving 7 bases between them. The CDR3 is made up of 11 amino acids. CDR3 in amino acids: CASSLMYEQYF. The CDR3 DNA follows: TGTGCCAGCAGCCTGATGTACGAGCAGTACTTC.

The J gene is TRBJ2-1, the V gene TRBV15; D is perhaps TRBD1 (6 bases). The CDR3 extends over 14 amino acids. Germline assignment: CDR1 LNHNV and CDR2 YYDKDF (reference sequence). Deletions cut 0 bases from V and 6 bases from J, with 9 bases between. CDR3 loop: CATSRDLGANEQFF. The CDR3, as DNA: TGTGCCACCAGCAGAGATTTGGGGGCCAATGAGCAGTTCTTC. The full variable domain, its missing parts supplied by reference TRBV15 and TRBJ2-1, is DAMVIQNPRYQVTQFGKPVTLSCSQTLNHNVMYWYQQKSSQAPKLLFHYYDKDFNNEADTPDNFQSRRPNTSFCFLDIRSPGLGDTAMYLCATSRDLGANEQFFGPGTRLTVL.

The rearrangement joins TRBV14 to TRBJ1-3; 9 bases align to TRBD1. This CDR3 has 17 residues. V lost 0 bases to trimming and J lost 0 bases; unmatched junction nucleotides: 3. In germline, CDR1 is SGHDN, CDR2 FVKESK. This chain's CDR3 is CASSQDGTGLSGNTIYF. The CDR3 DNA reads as TGTGCCAGCAGCCAAGACGGGACAGGGCTCTCTGGAAACACCATATATTTT.

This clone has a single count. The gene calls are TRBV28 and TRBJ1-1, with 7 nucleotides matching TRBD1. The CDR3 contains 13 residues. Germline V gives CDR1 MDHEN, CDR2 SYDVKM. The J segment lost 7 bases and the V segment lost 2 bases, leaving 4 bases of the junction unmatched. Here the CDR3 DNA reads TGTGCCAGCAGTTTACTCGGGACAGATGAAGCTTTCTTT. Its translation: CASSLLGTDEAFF.

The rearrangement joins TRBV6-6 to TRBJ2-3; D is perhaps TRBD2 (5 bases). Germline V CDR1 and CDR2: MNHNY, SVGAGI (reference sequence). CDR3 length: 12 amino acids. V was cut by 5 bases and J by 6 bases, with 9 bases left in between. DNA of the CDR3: TGTGCCAGCAGTCACGGGGTGGATACGCAGTATTTT. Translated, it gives CASSHGVDTQYF.

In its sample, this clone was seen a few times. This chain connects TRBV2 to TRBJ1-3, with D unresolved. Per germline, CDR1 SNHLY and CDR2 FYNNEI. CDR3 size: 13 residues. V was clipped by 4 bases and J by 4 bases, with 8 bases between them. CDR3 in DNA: TGTGCCAGCAGTGTGGCAGCCGGAAACACCATATATTTT. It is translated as CASSVAAGNTIYF.

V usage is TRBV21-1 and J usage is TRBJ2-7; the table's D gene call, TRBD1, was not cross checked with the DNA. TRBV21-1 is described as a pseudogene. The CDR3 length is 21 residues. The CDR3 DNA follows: TGTGCCAGCGACCCTGATCTTGGACCGGGACAGGGGGTGACAAACTCCTACGAGCAGTACTTC. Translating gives CASDPDLGPGQGVTNSYEQYF.